The 32 T cell receptor beta chains listed next were all sequenced from one sample in a study of T cells in Graves' hyperthyroidism and ophthalmopathy. There were TCR beta CDR3 regions amplified from RNA transcripts. An initial round of RT-PCR targeting the TCR CDR3 relied on the HTBI primer set. MiXCR, run by TCRdb on the multiplex PCR reads, gives a single entry per CDR3 protein. The table has roughly 30,000 distinct CDR3 sequences, under 55% seen once. Specimen: blood. The receptors were gathered from a young woman with Graves' hyperthyroidism.

The rearrangement uses TRBV6-2 or TRBV6-3 and TRBJ1-2; 11 nucleotides match TRBD1. V was clipped by 2 bases and J by 6 bases; unmatched bases: 5. CDR1 MNHEY and CDR2 SVGEGT come from the germline V gene. The CDR3 is 15 amino acids. Written as DNA, the CDR3 is TGTGCCAGCAGTTACGTGGACAGGGGGCGCGATGGCTACACCTTC. Translation: CASSYVDRGRDGYTF.

This clonotype was counted at least ten times. The gene calls are TRBV20-1 and TRBJ1-1; D is uncertain. Germline CDR1 is DFQATT and CDR2 is SNEGSKA (reference sequence). Trimming cost V 3 bases and J 2 bases, with 10 bases left between them. CDR3 length: 13 amino acids. In DNA, the CDR3 is TGCAGTGCTAGGTTGCAATCTAACACTGAAGCTTTCTTT. As protein: CSARLQSNTEAFF.

This clonotype has at least ten counts. This chain joins TRBV11-2 and TRBJ2-7, with 8 bases that match TRBD1. This CDR3 contains 14 residues. Germline V gives CDR1 SGHAT, CDR2 FQNNGV. Trimming removed 4 bases from V and 2 bases from J; junction bases left unmatched: 4. The CDR3 coding sequence is TGTGCCAGCAGCTCAGACAGGGGCACCTACGAGCAGTACTTC. Its protein is CASSSDRGTYEQYF. Drawing the rest from reference TRBV11-2 and TRBJ2-7, the complete variable domain is EAGVAQSPRYKIIEKRQSVAFWCNPISGHATLYWYQQILGQGPKLLIQFQNNGVVDDSQLPKDRFSAERLKGVDSTLKIQPAKLEDSAVYLCASSSDRGTYEQYFGPGTRLTVT.

The CDR3 here is CSGRDRGSYEQYF. CDR3 coding DNA: TGCAGTGGCAGGGACAGGGGATCCTACGAGCAGTACTTC. This chain links TRBV20-1 with TRBJ2-7, with 10 bases aligning to TRBD1. The CDR3 is 13 residues long. Germline values: CDR1 DFQATT, CDR2 SNEGSKA (reference sequence). The V segment lost 7 bases and the J segment 1 base; nucleotides outside the gene matches: 4.

V is TRBV12-3 or TRBV12-4 and J is TRBJ1-2, with 8 bases aligning to TRBD1. V gave up 6 bases and J gave up 4 bases; unmatched junction bases: 1. The CDR3 covers 12 residues. Here the CDR3 DNA reads TGTGCCAGCAGAGGACAGGGCTATGGCTACACCTTC. Protein: CASRGQGYGYTF.

The chain joins TRBV15 to TRBJ1-2, with TRBD1 matching 9 bases. The CDR3 extends over 15 amino acids. With 2 bases clipped from V and 8 bases from J, the junction kept 9 bases outside the gene matches. In germline, CDR1 is LNHNV, CDR2 YYDKDF (reference sequence). The chain's CDR3 is CATSRPTGTGSGYTF. CDR3 nucleotides: TGTGCCACCAGCAGACCGACCGGGACAGGGTCGGGCTACACCTTC.

This chain joins TRBV20-1 and TRBJ2-7; 8 positions agree with TRBD2. This CDR3 is built from 16 residues. With V trimmed by 6 bases and J by 2 bases, 15 bases remained unmatched. In germline, CDR1 is DFQATT, CDR2 SNEGSKA (reference sequence). CDR3 sequence reads: CSAPGWSGSGTYEQYF. The CDR3 nucleotides are TGCAGTGCCCCCGGGTGGAGCGGGAGCGGAACCTACGAGCAGTACTTC.

Ten or more counts support this clonotype. The chain employs TRBV20-1 and TRBJ2-3, with 9 bases identical to TRBD1. This CDR3 is 15 amino acids long. The V segment lost 5 bases and the J segment 1 base; nucleotides outside the gene matches: 7. Germline CDR1 DFQATT, CDR2 SNEGSKA (reference sequence). CDR3 nucleotides: TGCAGTGCTCGTCGTTGGGACAGGGGCACAGATACGCAGTATTTT. Amino acid sequence: CSARRWDRGTDTQYF.

This clonotype was found many times. The rearrangement joins TRBV7-2 to TRBJ2-3; D may match TRBD1 or TRBD2 (5 bases each). V lost 3 bases and J lost 4, with 8 bases in between. CDR3 size: 13 residues. CDR1 SGHTA and CDR2 FQGNSA come from the germline V gene. CDR3 in DNA: TGTGCCAGCAGCTTGGGGGAATCAGATACGCAGTATTTT. Residues: CASSLGESDTQYF.

This clonotype was seen only a few times. The rearrangement joins TRBV10-3 to TRBJ2-3, with 10 bases identical to TRBD2. The CDR3 length is 15 residues. The V and J ends lost 6 bases and 2 bases, in that order; junction bases with no gene match: 5. Germline V gene data show CDR1 as ENHRY and CDR2 as SYGVKD. CDR3 nucleotides: TGTGCCATCAGCTCAAGCGGGGGGGCCACAGATACGCAGTATTTT. Its translation is CAISSSGGATDTQYF.

A note on this clonotype: Germline is not matched at one junction end, which may reflect a read error. The chain recombines TRBV7-3 with TRBJ2-1, with a possible D match to TRBD1 (5 bases). The CDR3 is 13 residues long. Looked up from germline, CDR1 is SGHTA and CDR2 is FQGTGA. The CDR3 sequence is CASSLNPGREQFF. CDR3 sequence (DNA): TGCGCCAGCAGCTTAAATCCAGGGCGTGAGCAGTTCTTC.

The rearrangement joins TRBV9 to TRBJ1-6; possible D gene TRBD1, 6 bases. With 0 bases removed from V and 8 bases from J, the gap between germline ends came to 12 bases. CDR1 is SGDLS and CDR2 is YYNGEE in the germline V gene. CDR3 length equals 15 residues. The CDR3 protein is CASSVDEGDYSPLHF. Here the CDR3 DNA reads TGTGCCAGCAGCGTAGATGAGGGGGATTATTCACCCCTCCACTTT.

The chain couples TRBV7-8 to TRBJ2-3, with 9 bases fitting TRBD1. The V gene's germline CDR1 is SGHVS and CDR2 FQNEAQ. Unmatched junction bases numbered 8, after V lost 5 bases and J lost 2 bases. This CDR3 comprises 16 residues. CDR3 region: CASSPTWTGDTDTQYF. In DNA, the CDR3 is TGTGCCAGCAGCCCTACGTGGACAGGGGACACAGATACGCAGTATTTT. Based on the CDR3 plus reference TRBV7-8 and TRBJ2-3, the full variable domain is GAGVSQSPRYKVAKRGQDVALRCDPISGHVSLFWYQQALGQGPEFLTYFQNEAQLDKSGLPSDRFFAERPEGSVSTLKIQRTQQEDSAVYLCASSPTWTGDTDTQYFGPGTRLTVL.

This clonotype was picked up many times. The chain couples TRBV4-1 to TRBJ1-6; D gene ambiguous. Germline loops: CDR1 MGHRA, CDR2 YSYEKL. The CDR3 is 17 residues long. Trimming shortened V by 0 bases and J by 0 bases, and 9 bases separated the two germline ends. Written as DNA, the CDR3 is TGCGCCAGCAGCCAAGAACCTGCGAGCTCCTATAATTCACCCCTCCACTTT. This codes for CASSQEPASSYNSPLHF.

This sequence joins TRBV20-1 and TRBJ2-7; TRBD2 matches at 9 bases. This CDR3 is 14 amino acids long. The V gene's germline CDR1 is DFQATT and CDR2 SNEGSKA (reference sequence). V shed 1 base, J shed 9 bases, and the junction held 10 bases outside the gene matches. CDR3: CSARGASGVSGQYF. CDR3 sequence (DNA): TGCAGTGCTAGAGGGGCTAGCGGGGTCTCAGGGCAGTACTTC.

Only one count was recorded for this clonotype. The chain carries TRBV5-1 and TRBJ1-2; tentative D call: TRBD1 (5 bases). Germline V CDR1 and CDR2: SGHRS, YFSETQ. This CDR3 comprises 14 residues. Trimming cost V 3 bases and J 8 bases, with 17 bases left between them. The CDR3 reads CASSSDFTGGGYTF. Written as DNA, the CDR3 is TGCGCCAGCAGCTCGGACTTCACCGGGGGAGGCTACACCTTC.

The gene calls are TRBV10-3 and TRBJ1-5; unclear D gene. The germline V and J ends were trimmed by 5 bases and 7 bases, with 12 bases remaining between them. The CDR3 contains 13 residues. Germline V gene data show CDR1 as ENHRY and CDR2 as SYGVKD. CDR3 region: CAISRIPEQPQHF. CDR3 coding DNA: TGTGCCATCAGTCGAATTCCGGAGCAGCCCCAGCATTTT.

This clonotype is judged medium-sized. The V gene is TRBV10-3, the J gene TRBJ2-3, with D perhaps TRBD1 (5 bases). CDR3 length: 14 amino acids. Per germline, CDR1 ENHRY and CDR2 SYGVKD. With 2 bases removed from V and 1 base from J, the gap between germline ends came to 7 bases. The CDR3 nucleotides are TGTGCCATCAGTGAGGACAGCGGCACAGATACGCAGTATTTT. Its translation is CAISEDSGTDTQYF.

The chain recombines TRBV5-6 with TRBJ2-5, with unresolved D. The CDR3 covers 13 residues. CDR1 SGHDT and CDR2 YYEEEE come from the germline V gene. V lost 4 bases, J lost 5 bases, and 12 bases lay in between. CDR3 bases: TGTGCCAGCAGCCTGGACCTACGGGAGACCCAGTACTTC. Translation gives CASSLDLRETQYF.

This clonotype was counted ten times or more. The chain joins TRBV19 to TRBJ1-1, with D uncertain. The CDR3 has 16 amino acids. Germline V gives CDR1 LNHDA, CDR2 SQIVND (reference sequence). The ends were cut back, 4 bases at V and 4 bases at J, with 19 bases in the middle. The CDR3: CASSTMTSPVSTEAFF. CDR3 nucleotides: TGTGCCAGTAGTACAATGACATCCCCGGTTAGCACTGAAGCTTTCTTT.

This rearrangement joins TRBV7-2 to TRBJ1-5; no clear D gene. The germline V and J ends were trimmed by 1 base and 9 bases, with 7 bases remaining between them. The CDR3 totals 12 residues. Germline-derived CDR1 and CDR2 are SGHTA and FQGNSA. The CDR3 spells CASSLGPRPQHF. In DNA, the CDR3 is TGTGCCAGCAGCTTAGGCCCCCGGCCCCAGCATTTT.

With regard to this clonotype: Since no conserved phenylalanine or tryptophan closes the CDR3, a read error is the likely cause. The CDR3 bases are TGTGCCGGCAGCGGGGGCTATGGCTACACCATC. It encodes CAGSGGYGYTI. The V and J genes are TRBV9 and TRBJ1-2; weak D call: TRBD1 (5 bases). The CDR3 runs to 11 residues. Per the germline V gene, CDR1 is SGDLS and CDR2 is YYNGEE.

For this clonotype: An end of the junction differs from the germline gene, which may be a read error. The chain employs TRBV11-2 and TRBJ2-6; perhaps TRBD1 as D (5 bases). CDR3 size: 16 residues. Looked up from germline, CDR1 is SGHAT and CDR2 is FQNNGV. For the CDR3, the DNA is TGTGTCAGCAGCTTAGAACCAGGGCGCGGGGCCAACGTCCTGACTTTC. Translation: CVSSLEPGRGANVLTF.

On this clonotype itself: The junction departs from the called germline gene at one end, perhaps through a read error. The chain combines TRBV19 with TRBJ2-4; either TRBD1 or TRBD2 may supply D (5 bases each). CDR3 length: 16 amino acids. Germline loops: CDR1 LNHDA, CDR2 SQIVND (reference sequence). DNA for the CDR3: TGTGCCAATAGTCTGAGGGGAGCGTTACGCAAAAACATTCAGTACTTC. It translates to CANSLRGALRKNIQYF.

By sample fraction, this clonotype is medium-sized. The chain combines TRBV19 with TRBJ2-5; D is tentatively TRBD1 or TRBD2 (5 bases each). Germline-derived CDR1 and CDR2 are LNHDA and SQIVND (reference sequence). V was shortened by 6 bases and J by 0 bases, with 8 bases between the two germline ends. The CDR3 sequence is 13 residues long. The CDR3 region has the DNA TGTGCCAGTAGACCGGGACACCAAGAGACCCAGTACTTC. Translated: CASRPGHQETQYF.

The chain couples TRBV12-5 to TRBJ2-5; either TRBD1 or TRBD2 may fit D (5 bases each). The ends were cut back, 5 bases at V and 5 bases at J, with 15 bases in the middle. CDR3 length: 14 residues. Germline V gives CDR1 LGHNT, CDR2 FRNRAP. CDR3 protein: CASGTGALGETQYF. CDR3 coding DNA: TGTGCTAGTGGTACCGGGGCCCTGGGGGAGACCCAGTACTTC.

This rearrangement joins TRBV24-1 to TRBJ1-2, with a possible D match to TRBD1 (6 bases). V lost 2 bases to trimming and J lost 2 bases, with 11 bases between them. Per germline, CDR1 KGHDR and CDR2 SFDVKD. The CDR3 has 15 amino acids. The CDR3 loop is CATSDSGEGNYGYTF. The CDR3 bases are TGTGCCACCAGTGATTCAGGGGAGGGGAACTATGGCTACACCTTC.

V is TRBV19 and J is TRBJ2-6, with D perhaps matching TRBD2 (6 bases). In germline, CDR1 is LNHDA, CDR2 SQIVND (reference sequence). The ends were cut back, 1 base at V and 0 bases at J, with 13 bases in the middle. CDR3 length equals 18 residues. CDR3 in amino acids: CASSIASGFNSGANVLTF. As DNA, the CDR3 is TGTGCCAGTAGTATAGCCAGCGGGTTCAACTCTGGGGCCAACGTCCTGACTTTC.

At least ten counts were recorded for this clonotype. The chain recombines TRBV30 with TRBJ1-5, with a weak D call TRBD1 (5 bases). The CDR3 loop spans 13 amino acids. Trimming removed 5 bases from V and 5 bases from J, with 13 bases in between. Looked up from germline, CDR1 is GTSNPN and CDR2 is SVGIG (reference sequence). In DNA, the CDR3 is TGTGCCTGGGCCGCGGGGGACGATCAGCCCCAGCATTTT. Protein product: CAWAAGDDQPQHF.

The chain couples TRBV6-1 to TRBJ1-2; D might be TRBD1 (5 bases). Germline loops: CDR1 MNHNS, CDR2 SASEGT. Between the trimmed V and J ends, which lost 5 bases and 2 bases, there was a span of 15 bases. The CDR3 runs 15 residues. The CDR3 loop is CASSLGPGPNYGYTF. The CDR3 DNA is TGTGCCAGCAGTCTGGGCCCAGGGCCGAACTATGGCTACACCTTC.

This clonotype was found a few times. The chain recombines TRBV20-1 with TRBJ1-2; 10 positions agree with TRBD1. CDR3 size: 13 residues. Trimming removed 5 bases from V and 8 bases from J; junction bases left unmatched: 8. Germline V lookup: CDR1 DFQATT, CDR2 SNEGSKA (reference sequence). CDR3 protein: CSAPRQGADGYTF. In DNA, the CDR3 is TGCAGTGCTCCACGACAGGGGGCTGACGGCTACACCTTC.

Ten or more counts support this clonotype. This rearrangement joins TRBV6-1 to TRBJ1-5, with D possibly TRBD1 on 5 matching bases. CDR3 length equals 16 residues. V gave up 7 bases and J gave up 6 bases, with 22 bases separating them. The germline V gene has CDR1 MNHNS and CDR2 SASEGT. CDR3 in amino acids: CASMDWEGTRGQPQHF. The CDR3, as DNA: TGTGCCAGCATGGATTGGGAAGGGACGAGGGGTCAGCCCCAGCATTTT.